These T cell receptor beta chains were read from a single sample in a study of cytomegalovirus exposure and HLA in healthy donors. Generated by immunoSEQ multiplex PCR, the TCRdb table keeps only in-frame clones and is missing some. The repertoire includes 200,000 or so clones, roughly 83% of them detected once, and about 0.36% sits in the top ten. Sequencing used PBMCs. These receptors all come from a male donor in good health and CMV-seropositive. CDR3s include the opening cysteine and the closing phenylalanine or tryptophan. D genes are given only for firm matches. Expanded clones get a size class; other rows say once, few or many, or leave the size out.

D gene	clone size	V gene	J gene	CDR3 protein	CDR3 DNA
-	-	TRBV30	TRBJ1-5	CAWSRPGLLSNQPQHF	TGTGCCTGGAGCCGCCCGGGACTCCTAAGCAATCAGCCCCAGCATTTT
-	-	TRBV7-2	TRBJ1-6	CASSDPRYNSPLHF	TGTGCCAGCAGCGACCCGAGGTATAATTCACCCCTCCACTTT
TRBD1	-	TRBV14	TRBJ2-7	CASSQRIPGQGPEQYF	TGTGCCAGCAGCCAAAGAATCCCGGGACAGGGTCCCGAGCAGTACTTC
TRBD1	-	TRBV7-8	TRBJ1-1	CASSLQTGVDTEAFF	TGTGCCAGCAGCCTACAGACAGGGGTCGACACTGAAGCTTTCTTT
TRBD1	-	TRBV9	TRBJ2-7	CASSVEGTGLLGEQYF	TGTGCCAGCAGCGTAGAAGGGACAGGGCTATTGGGAGAGCAGTACTTC
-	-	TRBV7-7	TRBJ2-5	CASSSSYQETQYF	TGTGCCAGCAGCTCGTCGTACCAAGAGACCCAGTACTTC
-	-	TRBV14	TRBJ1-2	CASSQGLNYGYTF	TGTGCCAGCAGCCAGGGCCTTAACTATGGCTACACCTTC
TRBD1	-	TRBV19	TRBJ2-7	CASKDGTGGSYEQYF	TGTGCCAGTAAAGACGGGACAGGGGGTTCCTACGAGCAGTACTTC
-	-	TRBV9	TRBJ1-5	CASSVERDKPQHF	TGTGCCAGCAGCGTAGAGAGGGACAAGCCCCAGCATTTT
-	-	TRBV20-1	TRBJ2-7	CSAARGEQYF	TGCAGTGCTGCCAGGGGCGAGCAGTACTTC
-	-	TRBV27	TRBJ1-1	CASSFQGRNTEAFF	TGTGCCAGCAGTTTCCAGGGGAGGAACACTGAAGCTTTCTTT
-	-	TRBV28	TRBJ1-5	CASSLSISGLNQPQHF	TGTGCCAGCAGTTTATCGATTTCAGGGCTTAATCAGCCCCAGCATTTT
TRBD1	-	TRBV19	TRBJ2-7	CASSRQGAWISEQYF	TGTGCCAGTAGCCGACAGGGGGCTTGGATCTCCGAGCAGTACTTC
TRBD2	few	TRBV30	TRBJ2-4	CAWSVGGRTIQYF	TGTGCCTGGAGTGTGGGGGGGAGAACCATTCAGTACTTC
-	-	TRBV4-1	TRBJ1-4	CASSQGPYSRTEKLFF	TGCGCCAGCAGCCAAGGGCCCTACAGCCGAACTGAAAAACTGTTTTTT
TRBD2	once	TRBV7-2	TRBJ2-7	CASSLLAFTGLAGTYEQYF	TGTGCCAGCAGCTTATTGGCGTTTACGGGACTAGCGGGAACCTACGAGCAGTACTTC